This TCR beta chain was retrieved from a study of blood T cell repertoires in COVID-19 (dated by TCRdb to 2018 to 2021). Background on the whole study: Samples from collaborators originated in the United States, Italy and Spain and spanned both the acute and convalescent phases of COVID-19. The samples were drawn from two sources: the first 160 participants of the ongoing ImmuneRACE study, and 950 to 1,500 subjects contributed by 6 global collaborators. A freely available public database, intended as a resource for researchers studying the immune response to SARS-CoV-2, is where the repertoires were released. Subjects who had been exposed to COVID-19, were actively infected with it, or had recovered from it provided the deeply sampled blood TCRbeta repertoires that made up the dataset. Nearly every sample came with metadata listing a de-identified subject ID, COVID-19 status, age in years and sex. Where available, HLA class I and class II types were taken from metadata supplied by the sample provider and were not determined by assay-based typing. The prospective study material was composed of cDNA or gDNA derived from T cells, B-cell-depleted T cells, or PBMCs.

Each collaborating institution followed its own protocols to collect whole blood in K2EDTA tubes. For TCRbeta analysis, collaborators shipped samples in one of three forms: frozen whole blood, isolated PBMCs, or DNA extracted from either of those sample types. About this clone itself: The target of this receptor is not known. Qualities for individual bases were not recorded, and no much larger clone is one base off.

TCRbeta CDR3 regions were amplified from genomic DNA by means of the immunoSEQ Assay, a bias-controlled multiplex PCR. The authors' analysis ran thus. Nucleated cell counts per sample were estimated from amplification of reference gene primers within the assay. Sequence reads were collapsed and filtered to measure the absolute abundance of every unique TCRbeta CDR3 rearrangement. Productive Simpson clonality was computed per sample as the square root of Simpson's diversity index over productive rearrangements. TCRdb re-hosts the immuneACCESS table, in-frame sequences only. Its copies lack some clones; in the studies checked, an unresolved V gene accounts for under half of them, and the cause for the rest is not known. V, J and clone size reflect that table, while D and trimming were determined from the DNA. Within this sample are 200,000 to 300,000 clones, with over 75% of them counted one time only. Of the sample, over 2% falls within the top ten clones.

From the germline V gene, CDR1 is SQVTM and CDR2 is ANQGSEA. The CDR3 sequence holds 15 residues, the cysteine and phenylalanine included. Left in the record is the CDR3 DNA by itself, 45 bases read in frame from the first base. The germline V end is reduced by 1 base and the J end by 5 bases; junction bases left unmatched: 7. The paper as a whole reports these results and caveats: The quantity of clinical and demographic metadata differed by source and by participant and was supplied without curation.

This receptor was identified in a woman aged 45 to 65 with acute or convalescent COVID-19. The sample consisted of peripheral blood. The chain is assembled from TRBV29-1 and TRBJ2-5; TRBD1 matches 10 bases in the middle. Read as DNA, the sequence is TGCAGCGTTGAAGGGGCCGGGACAGGGGATGAGACCCAGTACTTC. Its protein is CSVEGAGTGDETQYF.